This T cell receptor (beta chain) was found in a study of brain T cells in children with intractable seizures. With V trimmed by 5 bases and J by 2 bases, 8 bases remained unmatched. The germline CDR1 and CDR2 sequences are SGHNT and YENEEA. The CDR3 extends over 17 amino acids. Generated by immunoSEQ multiplex PCR, the TCRdb table keeps only in-frame clones and is missing some. Found here are around 100,000 clones, approximately 94% of them singletons; the top ten hold about 4%. V is TRBV11-3 and J is TRBJ2-3, with 12 bases fitting TRBD2. Sample: peripheral blood, taken at surgery. This sequence was found in a boy under two years old with hemimegalencephaly and intractable seizures. The CDR3 nucleotides read TGTGCCAGCAGCCAAAGGACTAGCGGGACTTTCACAGATACGCAGTATTTT. It specifies CASSQRTSGTFTDTQYF. Full variable domain (rest looked up from reference TRBV11-3 and TRBJ2-3): EAGVVQSPRYKIIEKKQPVAFWCNPISGHNTLYWYLQNLGQGPELLIRYENEEAVDDSQLPKDRFSAERLKGVDSTLKIQPAELGDSAVYLCASSQRTSGTFTDTQYFGPGTRLTVL.